This T cell receptor beta chain was sequenced in a study of cytomegalovirus exposure and HLA in healthy donors. Use of 60 Vbeta and 13 Jbeta primers characterized the PCR. Clones were sequenced by immunoSEQ multiplex PCR, and TCRdb holds only the in-frame ones, with some missing. The sample carries under 150,000 clones, about 72% recorded once. Whole-study findings and limits: CMV antigen specificity of three CMV-associated chains was confirmed in vitro.

Comment on this clone: The target antigen is unknown.

The CDR3 is made up of 15 amino acids. CDR1 is MNHNS, CDR2 SASEGT, per germline. With 3 bases removed from V and 8 bases from J, the gap between germline ends came to 14 bases. The clonotype comes from a man aged 35 to 55 in good health and CMV-seronegative. Sample: PBMCs. The rearrangement links TRBV6-1 to TRBJ1-6, with D uncertain. CDR3 coding DNA: TGTGCCAGCAGTGAGTGGGCAGAAGTATATTCACCCCTCCACTTT. Its translation is CASSEWAEVYSPLHF.